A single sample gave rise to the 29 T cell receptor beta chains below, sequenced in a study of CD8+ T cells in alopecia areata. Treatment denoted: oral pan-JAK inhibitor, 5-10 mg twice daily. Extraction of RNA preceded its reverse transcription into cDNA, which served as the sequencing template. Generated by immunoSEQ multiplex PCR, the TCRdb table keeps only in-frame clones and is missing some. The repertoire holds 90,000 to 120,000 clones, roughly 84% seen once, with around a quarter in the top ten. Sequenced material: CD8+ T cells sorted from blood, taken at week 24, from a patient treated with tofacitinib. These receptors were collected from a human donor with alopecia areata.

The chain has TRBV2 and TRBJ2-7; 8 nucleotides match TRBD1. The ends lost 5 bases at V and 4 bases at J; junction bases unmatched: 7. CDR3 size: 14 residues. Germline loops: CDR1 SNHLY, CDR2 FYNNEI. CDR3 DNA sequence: TGTGCCAGCAGTTGGACAGGGAGTTTGTACGAGCAGTACTTC. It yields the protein CASSWTGSLYEQYF.

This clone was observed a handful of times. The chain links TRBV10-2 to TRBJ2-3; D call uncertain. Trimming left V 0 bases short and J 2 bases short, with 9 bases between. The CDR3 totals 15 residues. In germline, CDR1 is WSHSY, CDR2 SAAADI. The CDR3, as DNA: TGCGCCAGCAGTGAGTCTCTCACTCTCACAGATACGCAGTATTTT. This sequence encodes CASSESLTLTDTQYF.

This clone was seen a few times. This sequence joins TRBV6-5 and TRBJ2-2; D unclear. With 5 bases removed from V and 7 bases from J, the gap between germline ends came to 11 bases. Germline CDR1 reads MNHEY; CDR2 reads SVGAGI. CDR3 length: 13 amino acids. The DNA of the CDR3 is TGTGCCAGCAGTCCCGACCAGATCGGGGAGCTGTTTTTT. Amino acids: CASSPDQIGELFF.

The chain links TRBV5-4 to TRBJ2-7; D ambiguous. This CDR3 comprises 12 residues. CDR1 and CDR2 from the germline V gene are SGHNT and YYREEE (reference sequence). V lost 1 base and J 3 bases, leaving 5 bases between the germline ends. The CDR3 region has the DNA TGTGCCAGCAGCTTGAAGGGCTACGAGCAGTACTTC. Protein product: CASSLKGYEQYF. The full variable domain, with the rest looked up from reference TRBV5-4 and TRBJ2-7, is ETGVTQSPTHLIKTRGQQVTLRCSSQSGHNTVSWYQQALGQGPQFIFQYYREEENGRGNFPPRFSGLQFPNYSSELNVNALELDDSALYLCASSLKGYEQYFGPGTRLTVT.

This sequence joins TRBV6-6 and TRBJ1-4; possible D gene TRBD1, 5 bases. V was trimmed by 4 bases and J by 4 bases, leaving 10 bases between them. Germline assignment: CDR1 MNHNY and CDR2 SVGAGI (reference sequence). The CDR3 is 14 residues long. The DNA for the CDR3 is TGTGCCAGCAGTTGGGACCGAAGTAATGAAAAACTGTTTTTT. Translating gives CASSWDRSNEKLFF.

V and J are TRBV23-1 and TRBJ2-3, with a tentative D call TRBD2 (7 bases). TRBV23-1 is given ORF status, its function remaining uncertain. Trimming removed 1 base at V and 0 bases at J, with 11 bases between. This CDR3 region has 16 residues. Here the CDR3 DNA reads TGCGCCAGCAGTCAATGTGGGGGGGCGAGCACAGATACGCAGTATTTT. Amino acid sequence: CASSQCGGASTDTQYF.

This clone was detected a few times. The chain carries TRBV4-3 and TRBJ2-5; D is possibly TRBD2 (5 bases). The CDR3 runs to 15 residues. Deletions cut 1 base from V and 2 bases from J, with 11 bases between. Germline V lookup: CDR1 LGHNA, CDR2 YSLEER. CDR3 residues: CASSQGRGPQETQYF. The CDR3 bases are TGCGCCAGCAGCCAAGGGCGAGGGCCACAAGAGACCCAGTACTTC.

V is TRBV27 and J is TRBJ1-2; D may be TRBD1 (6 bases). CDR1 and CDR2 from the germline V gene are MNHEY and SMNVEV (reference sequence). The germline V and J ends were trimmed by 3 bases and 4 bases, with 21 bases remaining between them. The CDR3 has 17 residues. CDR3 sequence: CASSFSSGVGSSYGYTF. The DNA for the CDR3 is TGTGCCAGCAGTTTTAGCTCAGGGGTTGGTAGTAGCTATGGCTACACCTTC.

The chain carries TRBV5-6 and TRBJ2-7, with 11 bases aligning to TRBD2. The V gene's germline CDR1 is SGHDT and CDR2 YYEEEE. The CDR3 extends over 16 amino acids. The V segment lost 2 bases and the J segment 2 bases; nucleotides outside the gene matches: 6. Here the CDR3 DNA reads TGTGCCAGCAGCTTACTAGCGGGAGACACCACCTACGAGCAGTACTTC. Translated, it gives CASSLLAGDTTYEQYF.

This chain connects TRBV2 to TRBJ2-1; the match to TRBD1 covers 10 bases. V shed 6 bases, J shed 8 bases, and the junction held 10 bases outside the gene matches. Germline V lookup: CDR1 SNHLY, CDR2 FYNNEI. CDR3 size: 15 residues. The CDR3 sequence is CASRLRQGARYEQFF. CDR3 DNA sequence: TGTGCCAGCAGACTAAGACAGGGGGCTAGATATGAGCAGTTCTTC.

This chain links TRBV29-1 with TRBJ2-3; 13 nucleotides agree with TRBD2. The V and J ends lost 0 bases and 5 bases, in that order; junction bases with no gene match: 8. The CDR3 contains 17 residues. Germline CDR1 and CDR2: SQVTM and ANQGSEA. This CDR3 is CSVEDHKTSGGRDTQYF. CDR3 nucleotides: TGCAGCGTTGAAGATCATAAGACTAGCGGGGGGCGAGATACGCAGTATTTT.

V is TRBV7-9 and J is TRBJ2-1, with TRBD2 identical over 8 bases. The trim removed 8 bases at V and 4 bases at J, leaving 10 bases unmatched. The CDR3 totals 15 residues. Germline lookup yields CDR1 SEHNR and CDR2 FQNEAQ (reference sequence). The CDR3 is CASGFSGGSYNEQFF. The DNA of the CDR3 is TGTGCCAGCGGATTCAGCGGGGGATCTTACAATGAGCAGTTCTTC.

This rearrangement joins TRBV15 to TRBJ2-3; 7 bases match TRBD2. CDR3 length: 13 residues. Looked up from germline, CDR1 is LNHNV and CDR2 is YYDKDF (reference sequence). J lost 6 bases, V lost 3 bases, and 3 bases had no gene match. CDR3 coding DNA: TGTGCCACCAGCAGGGGGCGGGGGGATACGCAGTATTTT. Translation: CATSRGRGDTQYF.

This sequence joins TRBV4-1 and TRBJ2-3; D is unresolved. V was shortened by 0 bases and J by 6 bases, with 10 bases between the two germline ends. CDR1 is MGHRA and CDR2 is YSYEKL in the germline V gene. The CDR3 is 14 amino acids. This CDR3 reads CASSQEQRGDTQYF. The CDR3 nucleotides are TGCGCCAGCAGCCAAGAGCAGCGAGGCGATACGCAGTATTTT.

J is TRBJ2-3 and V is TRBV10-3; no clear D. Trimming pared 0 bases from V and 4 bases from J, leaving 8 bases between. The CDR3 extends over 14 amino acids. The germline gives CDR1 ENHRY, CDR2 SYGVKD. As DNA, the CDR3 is TGTGCCATCAGTGAGTCGGTCAATCCAGATACGCAGTATTTT. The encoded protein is CAISESVNPDTQYF.

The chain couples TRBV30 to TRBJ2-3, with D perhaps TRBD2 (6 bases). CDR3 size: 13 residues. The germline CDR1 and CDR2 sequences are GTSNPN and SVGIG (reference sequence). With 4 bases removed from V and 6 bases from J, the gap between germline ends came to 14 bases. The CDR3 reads CAWTGGVGDTQYF. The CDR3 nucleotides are TGTGCCTGGACGGGCGGGGTAGGGGATACGCAGTATTTT.

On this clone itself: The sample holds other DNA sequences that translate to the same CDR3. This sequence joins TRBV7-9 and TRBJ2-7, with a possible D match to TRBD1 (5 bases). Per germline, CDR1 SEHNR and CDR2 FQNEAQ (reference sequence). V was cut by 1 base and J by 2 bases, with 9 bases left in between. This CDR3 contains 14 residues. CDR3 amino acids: CASSLGAGPYEQYF. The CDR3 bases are TGTGCCAGCAGCTTAGGAGCAGGGCCCTACGAGCAGTACTTC.

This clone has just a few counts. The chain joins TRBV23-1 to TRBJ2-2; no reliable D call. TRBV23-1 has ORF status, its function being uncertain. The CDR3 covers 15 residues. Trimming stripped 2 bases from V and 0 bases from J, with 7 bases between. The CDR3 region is CASSQRQPNTGELFF. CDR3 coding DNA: TGCGCCAGCAGTCAACGTCAGCCGAACACCGGGGAGCTGTTTTTT.

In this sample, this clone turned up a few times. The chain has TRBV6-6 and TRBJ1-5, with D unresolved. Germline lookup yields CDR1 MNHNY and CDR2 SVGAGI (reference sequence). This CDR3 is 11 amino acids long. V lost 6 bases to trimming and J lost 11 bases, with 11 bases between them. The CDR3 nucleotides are TGTGCCAGCAGCCGTAGCGCGTCCCAGCATTTT. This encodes CASSRSASQHF.

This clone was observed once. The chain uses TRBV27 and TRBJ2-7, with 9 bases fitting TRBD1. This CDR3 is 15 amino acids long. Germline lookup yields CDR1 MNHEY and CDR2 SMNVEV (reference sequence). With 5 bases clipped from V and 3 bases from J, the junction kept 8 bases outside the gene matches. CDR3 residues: CASSPYPGQGYEQYF. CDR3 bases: TGTGCCAGCAGTCCTTACCCGGGACAGGGCTACGAGCAGTACTTC.

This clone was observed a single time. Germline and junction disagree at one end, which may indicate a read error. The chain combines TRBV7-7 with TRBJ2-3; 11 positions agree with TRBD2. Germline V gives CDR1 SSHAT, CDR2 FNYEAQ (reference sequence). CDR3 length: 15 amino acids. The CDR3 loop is CASSLGSGGADTQYF. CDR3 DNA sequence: TGTGCTAGCAGCTTAGGTAGCGGGGGGGCAGATACGCAGTATTTT.

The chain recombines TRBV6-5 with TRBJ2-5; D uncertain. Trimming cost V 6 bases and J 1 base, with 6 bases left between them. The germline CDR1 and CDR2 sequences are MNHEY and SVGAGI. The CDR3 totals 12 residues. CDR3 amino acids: CASSPGQETQYF. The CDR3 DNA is TGTGCCAGCAGCCCCGGCCAAGAGACCCAGTACTTC.

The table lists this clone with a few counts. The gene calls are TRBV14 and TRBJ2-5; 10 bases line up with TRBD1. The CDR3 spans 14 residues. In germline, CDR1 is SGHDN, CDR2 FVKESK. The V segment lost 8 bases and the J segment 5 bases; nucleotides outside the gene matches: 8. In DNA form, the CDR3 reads TGTGCCAGCCGTGAGACAGGGGGCGCGGAGACCCAGTACTTC. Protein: CASRETGGAETQYF.

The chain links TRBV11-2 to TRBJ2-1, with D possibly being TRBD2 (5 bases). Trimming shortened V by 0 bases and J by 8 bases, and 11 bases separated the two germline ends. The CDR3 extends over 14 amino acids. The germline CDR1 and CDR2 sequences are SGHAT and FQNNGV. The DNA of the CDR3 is TGTGCCAGCAGCTTAGACGGGGTCCAGGATGAGCAGTTCTTC. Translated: CASSLDGVQDEQFF.

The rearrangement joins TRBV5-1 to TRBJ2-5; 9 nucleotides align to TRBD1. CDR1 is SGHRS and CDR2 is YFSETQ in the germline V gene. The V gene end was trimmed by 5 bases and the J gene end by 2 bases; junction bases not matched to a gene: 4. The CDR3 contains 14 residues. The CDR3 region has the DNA TGCGCCAGCAGTACCGGACAGGGGCAAGAGACCCAGTACTTC. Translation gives CASSTGQGQETQYF.

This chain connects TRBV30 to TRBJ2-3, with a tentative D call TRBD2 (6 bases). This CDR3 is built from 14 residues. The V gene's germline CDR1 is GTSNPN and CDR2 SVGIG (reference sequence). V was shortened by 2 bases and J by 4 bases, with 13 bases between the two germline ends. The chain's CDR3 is CAWSLGTQADTQYF. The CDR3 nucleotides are TGTGCCTGGAGTCTAGGGACTCAGGCAGATACGCAGTATTTT. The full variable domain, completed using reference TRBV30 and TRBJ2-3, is SQTIHQWPATLVQPVGSPLSLECTVEGTSNPNLYWYRQAAGRGLQLLFYSVGIGQISSEVPQNLSASRPQDRQFILSSKKLLLSDSGFYLCAWSLGTQADTQYFGPGTRLTVL.

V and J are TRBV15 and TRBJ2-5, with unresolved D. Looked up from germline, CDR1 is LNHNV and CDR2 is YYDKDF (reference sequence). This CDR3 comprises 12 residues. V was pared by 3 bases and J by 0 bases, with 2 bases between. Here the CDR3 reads CATSSYQETQYF. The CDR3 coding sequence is TGTGCCACCAGCAGTTACCAAGAGACCCAGTACTTC.

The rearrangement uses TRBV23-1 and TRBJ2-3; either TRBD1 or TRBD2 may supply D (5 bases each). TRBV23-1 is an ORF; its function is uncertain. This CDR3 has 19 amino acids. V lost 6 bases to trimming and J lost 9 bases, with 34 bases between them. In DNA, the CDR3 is TGCGCCAGCAGCCAGGACCGTCTTGGGACCACCAACTGCCAGTCGACGCAGTATTTT. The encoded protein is CASSQDRLGTTNCQSTQYF.

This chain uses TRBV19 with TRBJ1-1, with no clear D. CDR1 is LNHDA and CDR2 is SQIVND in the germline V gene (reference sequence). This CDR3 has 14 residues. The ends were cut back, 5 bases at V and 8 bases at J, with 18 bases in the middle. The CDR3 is CASSLGGGPFEAFF. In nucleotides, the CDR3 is TGTGCCAGTAGTTTAGGCGGAGGTCCCTTCGAAGCTTTCTTT.